A single TCR beta chain is shown here with its context. Its antigen is still unknown. This sample is part of a study of blood T cells in healthy people across ages. CDR3 length equals 13 residues. CDR1 and CDR2 from the germline V gene are SGHRS and YFSETQ. Between the trimmed V and J ends, which lost 5 bases and 3 bases, there was a span of 11 bases. The second PCR ran about 6 to 12 cycles with a sample-barcoded 5' primer and J-beta primers. A single record per CDR3 protein comes from TCRdb applying MiXCR to the 5' RACE reads. This sample yields roughly 800,000 distinct CDR3 sequences, of which roughly 50% are seen a single time; over 20% belongs to the top ten. Study-wide points: It was the long-lived donors that had more naive CD4+ cells and higher diversity than aged donors. Across the age range, TCR beta diversity per million T cells fell in a roughly linear way. As naive T cell percentage varied, TCR beta diversity correlated strongly with it.

Sequencing input: blood. The rearrangement links TRBV5-1 to TRBJ1-2; TRBD1 is a possible D gene (6 bases). The clonotype originates from a man between 25 and 39 years old in good health. CDR3 in DNA: TGCGCCAGCAGACAGGGTCTGGACTATGGCTACACCTTC. It encodes CASRQGLDYGYTF.